The 18 T cell receptor beta chains below all came from one sample that was sequenced in a study of Ad26.COV2.S vaccination and SARS-CoV-2 variants. Sample treatment: over 15 received Ad26.COV2.S at low or high dose, single or two shots; about 5 received placebo; per-sample allocation not given. Samples came from day 63 after the first vaccine or placebo injection. Here immunoSEQ multiplex PCR was the method, and the copy in TCRdb shows in-frame clones only, minus some. The table has roughly 680,000 clones, approximately 88% seen once; the top ten hold approximately 1.5%. The sample consisted of peripheral blood, taken in a trial of Ad26.COV2.S vaccine versus placebo. Every receptor here comes from a person between 18 and 59 years old who received the Ad26.COV2.S COVID-19 vaccine or a placebo.

The rearrangement joins TRBV19 to TRBJ2-2, with TRBD2 matching over 8 bases. This CDR3 spans 17 amino acids. The V gene end was trimmed by 0 bases and the J gene end by 1 base; junction bases not matched to a gene: 4. From germline, CDR1 is LNHDA and CDR2 SQIVND (reference sequence). The CDR3 nucleotides read TGTGCCAGTAGTATAGATCGGGGGGGCATGAACACCGGGGAGCTGTTTTTT. Its protein is CASSIDRGGMNTGELFF.

V gene TRBV19 combines with J gene TRBJ2-1, with TRBD2 identical over 8 bases. Germline V gene sequence: CDR1 LNHDA, CDR2 SQIVND (reference sequence). CDR3 length: 14 residues. Losses at the gene ends were 4 bases for V and 9 bases for J; bases not matched to a gene: 8. The CDR3, as DNA: TGTGCCAGTAGTACAACGGGAGGGGCGGGTGAGCAGTTCTTC. Translating gives CASSTTGGAGEQFF.

J is TRBJ2-2 and V is TRBV7-9; D unclear. Trimming removed 1 base at V and 0 bases at J, with 9 bases between. The germline V gene has CDR1 SEHNR and CDR2 FQNEAQ (reference sequence). The CDR3 covers 16 residues. The CDR3 DNA is TGTGCCAGCAGCTTAGATGTCAGCTCGAACACCGGGGAGCTGTTTTTT. Encoded protein: CASSLDVSSNTGELFF. Using reference TRBV7-9 and TRBJ2-2 for the parts outside the CDR3, the full variable domain is DTGVSQNPRHKITKRGQNVTFRCDPISEHNRLYWYRQTLGQGPEFLTYFQNEAQLEKSRLLSDRFSAERPKGSFSTLEIQRTEQGDSAMYLCASSLDVSSNTGELFFGEGSRLTVL.

V gene TRBV6-5 combines with J gene TRBJ1-2; unclear D gene. V lost 0 bases, J lost 8 bases, and 16 bases lay in between. The CDR3 totals 15 residues. CDR1 is MNHEY and CDR2 is SVGAGI in the germline V gene. In nucleotides, the CDR3 is TGTGCCAGCAGTTACTCGATCCCCGGCTTATGGGGCTACACCTTC. Amino acid sequence: CASSYSIPGLWGYTF.

The rearrangement joins TRBV19 to TRBJ2-7; the match to TRBD1 covers 9 bases. The junction had 3 bases not matched to a gene; V was cut back by 6 bases and J by 3 bases. Germline assignment: CDR1 LNHDA and CDR2 SQIVND (reference sequence). The CDR3 loop spans 13 amino acids. The chain's CDR3 is CASSSDRGYEQYF. Written as DNA, the CDR3 is TGTGCCAGTAGCTCGGACAGGGGCTACGAGCAGTACTTC.

The rearrangement joins TRBV7-9 to TRBJ2-7, with a possible D match to TRBD2 (6 bases). Germline V lookup: CDR1 SEHNR, CDR2 FQNEAQ (reference sequence). Trimming removed 4 bases at V and 5 bases at J, with 18 bases between. CDR3 length: 15 amino acids. For the CDR3, the DNA is TGTGCCAGCAGCTCGTCCCCGACTAGAGGGAACGAGCAGTACTTC. Translating it yields CASSSSPTRGNEQYF.

The chain recombines TRBV6-4 with TRBJ1-5; D possibly corresponds to TRBD1 (5 bases). CDR1 is MRHNA and CDR2 is SNTAGT in the germline V gene. The CDR3 spans 18 residues. Trimming removed 11 bases from V and 7 bases from J, with 33 bases in between. In DNA, the CDR3 is TGTGCCCGCGGCGACCAGCTATACGGCACACGGGGGGGGCAGCCCCAGCATTTT. The encoded protein is CARGDQLYGTRGGQPQHF.

The chain links TRBV6-5 to TRBJ2-1; D possibly matches TRBD1 or TRBD2 (5 bases each). The CDR3 is 12 residues long. The germline V gene has CDR1 MNHEY and CDR2 SVGAGI. V lost 1 base and J lost 10, with 8 bases in between. The DNA of the CDR3 is TGTGCCAGCAGTTACTTCGGGGACGAGCAGTTCTTC. It specifies CASSYFGDEQFF.

V gene TRBV12-3 or TRBV12-4 combines with J gene TRBJ1-1, with TRBD1 identical over 10 bases. The CDR3 covers 13 residues. J lost 12 bases, V lost 6 bases, and 10 bases had no gene match. Here the CDR3 DNA reads TGTGCCAGCAGCGCCGGGACAGGGGAAGGAACTTTCTTT. It translates to CASSAGTGEGTFF.

The chain recombines TRBV15 with TRBJ2-2; 10 bases line up with TRBD1. Germline V CDR1 and CDR2: LNHNV, YYDKDF (reference sequence). V was clipped by 1 base and J by 5 bases; unmatched bases: 7. This CDR3 contains 17 residues. The DNA of the CDR3 is TGTGCCACCAGCAGAGGGCGGGACAGGGGAGGGACCGGGGAGCTGTTTTTT. Translating gives CATSRGRDRGGTGELFF.

The chain is built from TRBV10-3 and TRBJ2-7; 9 bases agree with TRBD2. Germline V gene lookup returns CDR1 ENHRY and CDR2 SYGVKD. The CDR3 is 15 amino acids. V trimming: 0 bases; J trimming: 2 bases; junction bases outside the gene matches: 2. The CDR3 is CAISESIAGAYEQYF. CDR3 coding DNA: TGTGCCATCAGTGAGTCGATAGCGGGGGCCTACGAGCAGTACTTC.

This chain links TRBV5-1 with TRBJ2-3; D is perhaps TRBD1 or TRBD2 (6 bases each). Trimming shortened V by 4 bases and J by 6 bases, and 21 bases separated the two germline ends. The CDR3 is 16 residues long. Germline loops: CDR1 SGHRS, CDR2 YFSETQ. CDR3 protein: CASSAGGGYNSDTQYF. Written as DNA, the CDR3 is TGCGCCAGCAGCGCTGGAGGGGGATACAACTCCGATACGCAGTATTTT. Combining the CDR3 with reference TRBV5-1 and TRBJ2-3 gives the whole variable domain KAGVTQTPRYLIKTRGQQVTLSCSPISGHRSVSWYQQTPGQGLQFLFEYFSETQRNKGNFPGRFSGRQFSNSRSEMNVSTLELGDSALYLCASSAGGGYNSDTQYFGPGTRLTVL.

The rearrangement joins TRBV4-2 to TRBJ1-3; D possibly corresponds to TRBD1 (5 bases). Looked up from germline, CDR1 is LGHNA and CDR2 is YNFKEQ. V lost 2 bases and J lost 2, with 16 bases in between. There are 17 residues in the CDR3. The DNA of the CDR3 is TGTGCCAGCAGCCAAACGGGGCGAGGGGAACCTGGAAACACCATATATTTT. This sequence encodes CASSQTGRGEPGNTIYF.

J is TRBJ2-1 and V is TRBV27, with 8 bases identical to TRBD1. From germline, CDR1 is MNHEY and CDR2 SMNVEV (reference sequence). Unmatched junction bases numbered 7, after V lost 7 bases and J lost 5 bases. The CDR3 has 14 residues. CDR3 sequence (DNA): TGTGCCAGCAAAAGGGCAGGGGGCCACAATGAGCAGTTCTTC. This codes for CASKRAGGHNEQFF.

The chain has TRBV10-2 and TRBJ2-2, with D unclear. Per the germline V gene, CDR1 is WSHSY and CDR2 is SAAADI. The CDR3 covers 11 residues. Trimming stripped 3 bases from V and 6 bases from J, with 2 bases between. The CDR3 nucleotides read TGCGCCAGCAGTGACGCCGGGGAGCTGTTTTTT. Amino acids: CASSDAGELFF.

This chain connects TRBV7-2 to TRBJ2-3, with 8 bases that match TRBD1. The V segment lost 2 bases and the J segment 4 bases; nucleotides outside the gene matches: 8. The germline V gene has CDR1 SGHTA and CDR2 FQGNSA. The CDR3 totals 16 residues. The CDR3 reads CASSLQAGQGADTQYF. For the CDR3, the DNA is TGTGCCAGCAGCTTACAAGCTGGACAGGGCGCAGATACGCAGTATTTT.

The chain combines TRBV29-1 with TRBJ2-7, with TRBD2 as a possible D gene (5 bases). CDR3 length: 13 residues. With 5 bases removed from V and 4 bases from J, the gap between germline ends came to 15 bases. The germline CDR1 and CDR2 sequences are SQVTM and ANQGSEA. DNA for the CDR3: TGCAGCGTTCCCGGGATTTCCCCGTACGAGCAGTACTTC. Translating it yields CSVPGISPYEQYF.

The V gene is TRBV5-6, the J gene TRBJ2-1, with TRBD2 identical over 10 bases. Germline V gives CDR1 SGHDT, CDR2 YYEEEE. The junction had 12 bases not matched to a gene; V was cut back by 1 base and J by 8 bases. The CDR3 extends over 17 amino acids. This CDR3 reads CASSLMASGGGRDEQFF. In nucleotides, the CDR3 is TGTGCCAGCAGCTTGATGGCTAGCGGGGGCGGCCGGGATGAGCAGTTCTTC.